The present T cell receptor (beta chain) was sequenced within a study of blood T cell repertoires in COVID-19. On this clone: At one end the junction does not follow the germline gene, possibly because of a read error.

The V gene's germline CDR1 is SNHLY and CDR2 FYNNEI. The CDR3 has 12 amino acids. The method was immunoSEQ multiplex PCR; TCRdb's version includes in-frame clones alone and lacks a portion of them. This table has roughly 410,000 clones, 89% appearing once. The rearrangement uses TRBV2 and TRBJ2-1, with D maybe TRBD1 (5 bases). This receptor was obtained from a woman aged 40 to 50 with COVID-19, enrolled during active disease. The sample consisted of peripheral blood. CDR3 region: CTSSERGNEQFF. CDR3 coding DNA: TGTACCAGCAGTGAAAGGGGTAATGAGCAGTTCTTC. The variable domain in full, with the rest retrieved from reference TRBV2 and TRBJ2-1, is EPEVTQTPSHQVTQMGQEVILRCVPISNHLYFYWYRQILGQKVEFLVSFYNNEISEKSEIFDDQFSVERPDGSNFTLKIRSTKLEDSAMYFCTSSERGNEQFFGPGTRLTVL.